These 11 T cell receptor beta chains share one sample of origin, sequenced in a study of early T cells in non-severe SARS-CoV-2 infection. TCRdb fed the 5' RACE reads into MiXCR, producing one record per CDR3 protein. This table holds 45,000 or so distinct CDR3 sequences, over 5% found once. Sequences were obtained from whole blood. The receptors derive from an adult who was a healthcare worker with PCR-confirmed SARS-CoV-2 infection or an uninfected control (not recorded which).

This clonotype has a handful of counts. The chain carries TRBV2 and TRBJ2-5, with D maybe TRBD2 (5 bases). The CDR3 runs 12 residues. CDR1 and CDR2 from the germline V gene are SNHLY and FYNNEI. V was shortened by 8 bases and J by 1 base, with 8 bases between the two germline ends. In DNA form, the CDR3 reads TGTGCCAGCGAGGGTCTCCAAGAGACCCAGTACTTC. Encoded protein: CASEGLQETQYF.

The chain uses TRBV3-1 and TRBJ1-2; 8 bases align to TRBD1. The CDR3 spans 16 residues. Trimming cost V 2 bases and J 3 bases; bases outside gene matches: 8. CDR1 is LGHDT, CDR2 YNNKEL, per germline (reference sequence). The CDR3 loop reads CASSQHRLQGDYGYTF. The CDR3 nucleotides are TGTGCCAGCAGCCAACATAGGCTACAGGGGGACTATGGCTACACCTTC.

This clonotype was found many times. This chain uses TRBV20-1 with TRBJ2-1; D ambiguous. V was shortened by 6 bases and J by 7 bases, with 13 bases between the two germline ends. Germline V CDR1 and CDR2: DFQATT, SNEGSKA (reference sequence). The CDR3 runs to 12 residues. CDR3: CSATTLGNEQFF. For the CDR3, the DNA is TGCAGTGCGACAACCTTGGGGAATGAGCAGTTCTTC.

This clonotype came up many times. The chain combines TRBV7-2 with TRBJ2-2; 9 bases match TRBD2. There are 18 residues in the CDR3. From germline, CDR1 is SGHTA and CDR2 FQGNSA. Trimming removed 2 bases from V and 0 bases from J; junction bases left unmatched: 7. The DNA for the CDR3 is TGTGCCAGCAGCTTAAAGGCTAGCGGGGCCACGAACACCGGGGAGCTGTTTTTT. Its translation: CASSLKASGATNTGELFF.

This clonotype was counted many times. The chain is built from TRBV6-5 and TRBJ2-7; TRBD1 matches at 8 bases. J was trimmed by 0 bases and V by 2 bases; bases with no gene match: 6. The CDR3 is 16 amino acids. CDR1 MNHEY and CDR2 SVGAGI come from the germline V gene. The CDR3 nucleotides read TGTGCCAGCAGTTACCGCTACAGGGGGAGCTCCTACGAGCAGTACTTC. Residues: CASSYRYRGSSYEQYF.

The gene calls are TRBV2 and TRBJ1-2; tentative D call: TRBD1 (6 bases). V lost 1 base and J 3 bases, leaving 12 bases between the germline ends. The CDR3 sequence is 15 residues long. Germline lookup yields CDR1 SNHLY and CDR2 FYNNEI. The CDR3 protein is CASSEEWGRDYGYTF. The CDR3 region has the DNA TGTGCCAGCAGTGAAGAGTGGGGGCGCGACTATGGCTACACCTTC.

In its sample, this clonotype was seen many times. The chain carries TRBV27 and TRBJ1-5; possible D gene TRBD1, 5 bases. Germline CDR1 is MNHEY and CDR2 is SMNVEV (reference sequence). Trimming pared 8 bases from V and 6 bases from J, leaving 17 bases between. The CDR3 has 14 residues. CDR3 coding DNA: TGTGCCAGCGGTTACGGGGGATCGGGTCAGCCCCAGCATTTT. Translation gives CASGYGGSGQPQHF.

At least ten counts were recorded for this clonotype. This chain connects TRBV10-3 to TRBJ1-2, with 7 bases lining up with TRBD1. Germline CDR1 ENHRY, CDR2 SYGVKD. V was pared by 3 bases and J by 7 bases, with 8 bases of the junction left unmatched. The CDR3 has 14 amino acids. The CDR3 here is CAISDTGEGSGYTF. CDR3 DNA sequence: TGTGCCATCAGTGACACAGGGGAAGGGTCTGGCTACACCTTC.

The chain combines TRBV2 with TRBJ1-6; tentative D call: TRBD1 (5 bases). Germline V gene lookup returns CDR1 SNHLY and CDR2 FYNNEI. V was pared by 6 bases and J by 6 bases, with 15 bases between. The CDR3 consists of 15 residues. CDR3 sequence: CASRKGGVVNSPLHF. The CDR3 region has the DNA TGTGCCAGCAGGAAGGGAGGGGTGGTTAATTCACCCCTCCACTTT.

Many counts were recorded for this clonotype. This sequence joins TRBV20-1 and TRBJ2-4, with D possibly TRBD1 on 6 matching bases. Germline CDR1 DFQATT, CDR2 SNEGSKA (reference sequence). V was pared by 3 bases and J by 7 bases, with 19 bases between. This CDR3 has 15 amino acids. The CDR3 here is CSARVGAHTGNIQYF. CDR3 coding DNA: TGCAGTGCTAGGGTGGGGGCCCATACGGGGAACATTCAGTACTTC.

This clonotype was found many times. This CDR3 reads CASSPFGRETQYF. As DNA, the CDR3 is TGTGCCAGCAGTCCCTTCGGTCGAGAGACCCAGTACTTC. The chain recombines TRBV6-1 with TRBJ2-5; D ambiguous. Trimming removed 5 bases at V and 4 bases at J, with 11 bases between. The CDR3 is 13 residues long. CDR1 and CDR2 (germline): MNHNS, SASEGT.